The 8 T cell receptor beta chains below were found in one sample sequenced in a study of blood T cell repertoires in COVID-19. This table comes from immunoSEQ multiplex PCR, and its TCRdb copy is limited to in-frame clones, with some not included. The sample carries a few hundred thousand clones, 80% to 90% recorded once. Sequencing was performed on PBMCs or T cells enriched from blood (not recorded which). The receptors were sampled from a woman aged 40 to 50 with acute COVID-19.

The rearrangement joins TRBV29-1 to TRBJ2-7; 11 nucleotides agree with TRBD2. The CDR3 is 13 amino acids. Germline loops: CDR1 SQVTM, CDR2 ANQGSEA. V was clipped by 6 bases and J by 2 bases; unmatched bases: 3. CDR3 protein: CSVGTSGPYEQYF. The CDR3 coding sequence is TGCAGCGTGGGGACTAGCGGACCCTACGAGCAGTACTTC.

This chain uses TRBV10-3 with TRBJ1-1, with 9 positions matching TRBD1. V shed 8 bases, J shed 0 bases, and the junction held 4 bases outside the gene matches. The CDR3 extends over 14 amino acids. The germline V gene has CDR1 ENHRY and CDR2 SYGVKD. CDR3 in DNA: TGTGCCATCGGGACAGGGTTGATGAACACTGAAGCTTTCTTT. Translated: CAIGTGLMNTEAFF.

This chain uses TRBV20-1 with TRBJ2-5; unclear D gene. This CDR3 is 11 amino acids long. The V end was cut by 6 bases, the J end by 5 bases, with 10 bases between. Germline loops: CDR1 DFQATT, CDR2 SNEGSKA (reference sequence). The CDR3, as DNA: TGCAGTGCAAATTTCCGGGAGACCCAGTACTTC. This sequence encodes CSANFRETQYF.

This chain connects TRBV9 to TRBJ2-2, with TRBD2 as a possible D gene (5 bases). CDR1 is SGDLS and CDR2 is YYNGEE in the germline V gene. V was cut by 4 bases and J by 1 base, with 11 bases left in between. The CDR3 runs to 15 residues. The CDR3 sequence: CASSSGSVNTGELFF. The CDR3 DNA is TGTGCCAGCAGCTCGGGGTCTGTGAACACCGGGGAGCTGTTTTTT.

V and J are TRBV7-9 and TRBJ2-2; D uncertain. The CDR3 covers 16 residues. Trimming pared 1 base from V and 3 bases from J, leaving 12 bases between. The germline CDR1 and CDR2 sequences are SEHNR and FQNEAQ (reference sequence). The CDR3, as DNA: TGTGCCAGCAGCTTAGTGGCCAGATCTCACACCGGGGAGCTGTTTTTT. Protein product: CASSLVARSHTGELFF.

The V gene is TRBV18, the J gene TRBJ1-3, with unresolved D. The germline V gene has CDR1 KGHSH and CDR2 LQKENI. This CDR3 is built from 16 residues. V lost 2 bases to trimming and J lost 0 bases, with 11 bases between them. The CDR3 DNA sequence: TGTGCCAGCTCACCAGATCGACTGCTCTCTGGAAACACCATATATTTT. Translating gives CASSPDRLLSGNTIYF.

The genes are TRBV3-1 (or the pseudogene TRBV3-2) and TRBJ2-2; the D is unclear. V lost 3 bases to trimming and J lost 3 bases, with 5 bases between them. The CDR3 contains 13 residues. Per germline, CDR1 LGHDT and CDR2 YNNKEL (reference sequence). As DNA, the CDR3 is TGTGCCAGCAGCCACCTTGACACCGGGGAGCTGTTTTTT. Translating it yields CASSHLDTGELFF.

The rearrangement uses TRBV15 and TRBJ2-1; TRBD2 might be the D (6 bases). V lost 4 bases to trimming and J lost 2 bases, with 9 bases between them. The CDR3 contains 14 residues. CDR1 is LNHNV and CDR2 is YYDKDF in the germline V gene (reference sequence). CDR3 protein: CATSKGGAYNEQFF. The CDR3 DNA reads as TGTGCCACCAGCAAGGGCGGGGCCTACAATGAGCAGTTCTTC.